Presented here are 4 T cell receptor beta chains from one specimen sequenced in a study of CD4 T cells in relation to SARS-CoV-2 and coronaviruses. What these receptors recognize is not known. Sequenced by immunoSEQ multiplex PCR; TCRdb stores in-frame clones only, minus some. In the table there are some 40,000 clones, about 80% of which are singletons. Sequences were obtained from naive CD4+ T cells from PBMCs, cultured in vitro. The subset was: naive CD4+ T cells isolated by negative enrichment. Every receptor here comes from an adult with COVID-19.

CDR3 nucleotides: TGTGCCAGCAGTGACCGGGGTTCGGATACGCAGTATTTT. Its protein product is CASSDRGSDTQYF. V usage is TRBV25-1 and J usage is TRBJ2-3; a possible D gene is TRBD2 (5 bases). The CDR3 has 13 amino acids. The V gene's germline CDR1 is MGHDK and CDR2 SYGVNS. V gave up 3 bases and J gave up 6 bases, with 10 bases separating them.

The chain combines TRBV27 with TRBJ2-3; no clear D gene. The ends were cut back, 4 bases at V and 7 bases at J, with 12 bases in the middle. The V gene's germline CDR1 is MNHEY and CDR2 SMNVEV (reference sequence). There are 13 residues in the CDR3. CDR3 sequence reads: CASSSSLGNTQYF. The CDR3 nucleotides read TGTGCCAGCAGTTCGAGCCTAGGAAATACGCAGTATTTT.

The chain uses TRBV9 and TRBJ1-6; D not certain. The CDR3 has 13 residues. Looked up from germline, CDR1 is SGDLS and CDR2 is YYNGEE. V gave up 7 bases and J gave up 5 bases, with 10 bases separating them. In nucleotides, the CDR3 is TGTGCCAGCTCCGCGGCTAATAATTCACCCCTCCACTTT. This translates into CASSAANNSPLHF.

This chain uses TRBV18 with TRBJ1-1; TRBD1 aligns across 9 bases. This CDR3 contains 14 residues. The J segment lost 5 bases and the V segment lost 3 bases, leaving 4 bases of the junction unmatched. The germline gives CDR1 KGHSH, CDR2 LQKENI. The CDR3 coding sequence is TGTGCCAGCTCACCTACAGGGGGCTGGACTGAAGCTTTCTTT. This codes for CASSPTGGWTEAFF.